These 30 T cell receptor beta chains originate from one sample sequenced in a study of cytomegalovirus exposure and HLA in healthy donors. The table came from immunoSEQ multiplex PCR; TCRdb's copy has only in-frame clones and leaves some out. The sample carries about 280,000 clones, 88% recorded once. The sequenced sample was PBMCs. These receptors were collected from a woman in her late teens or twenties in good health and CMV-seronegative.

This chain joins TRBV11-2 and TRBJ1-1; the D gene is possibly TRBD1 (6 bases). CDR3 length equals 18 residues. V lost 7 bases to trimming and J lost 0 bases, with 24 bases between them. CDR1 SGHAT and CDR2 FQNNGV come from the germline V gene. The DNA for the CDR3 is TGTGCCAGCACCACTCCCGAGGTACAGGGAGGGATGAACACTGAAGCTTTCTTT. This encodes CASTTPEVQGGMNTEAFF.

In its sample, this clone was seen once. The rearrangement uses TRBV27 and TRBJ2-1; 10 bases align to TRBD2. The CDR3 is made up of 15 amino acids. The germline V gene has CDR1 MNHEY and CDR2 SMNVEV (reference sequence). Trimming at V came to 8 bases and at J to 9 bases, leaving 13 bases not matched to a gene. Here the CDR3 reads CASAPGAGGVGEQFF. CDR3 in DNA: TGTGCCAGCGCACCAGGAGCGGGGGGGGTGGGTGAGCAGTTCTTC.

This clone has a single count. V gene TRBV10-1 combines with J gene TRBJ2-7; 11 bases fit TRBD1. V shed 2 bases and J 3 bases; nucleotides not matched to a gene: 6. This CDR3 is built from 16 residues. CDR1 is WNHNN and CDR2 is SYGVQD in the germline V gene (reference sequence). This chain's CDR3 is CASSETGTGGFYEQYF. CDR3 DNA: TGCGCCAGCAGTGAGACGGGGACAGGGGGTTTCTACGAGCAGTACTTC.

This clone was seen just once. This chain's CDR3 is CSVRPGQGPQEQYF. CDR3 DNA: TGCAGCGTGCGCCCGGGACAGGGGCCCCAAGAGCAGTACTTC. The rearrangement uses TRBV29-1 and TRBJ2-7; 10 bases are a match to TRBD1. Germline CDR1 and CDR2: SQVTM and ANQGSEA. CDR3 size: 14 residues. The trim removed 6 bases at V and 7 bases at J, leaving 12 bases unmatched.

The CDR3 coding sequence is TGTGCCAGCTCACCTTCCACAGGGACAGAGACCCAGTACTTC. Translation gives CASSPSTGTETQYF. The rearrangement uses TRBV18 and TRBJ2-5; a weak D match, TRBD1 (6 bases). Germline-derived CDR1 and CDR2 are KGHSH and LQKENI. This CDR3 has 14 residues. The germline V and J ends were trimmed by 3 bases and 4 bases, with 12 bases remaining between them.

This sequence joins TRBV6-4 and TRBJ2-3; TRBD2 agrees at 7 bases. The CDR3 is made up of 14 amino acids. The germline V gene has CDR1 MRHNA and CDR2 SNTAGT. V lost 3 bases, J lost 5 bases, and 5 bases stayed unmatched. The DNA of the CDR3 is TGTGCCAGCAGTGAGGGACTAAGAGGAGATACGCAGTATTTT. Amino acid sequence: CASSEGLRGDTQYF.

This clone was picked up a small number of times. This sequence joins TRBV6-5 and TRBJ1-6; possible D gene TRBD1, 6 bases. Germline V CDR1 and CDR2: MNHEY, SVGAGI. V was cut by 0 bases and J by 8 bases, with 14 bases left in between. The CDR3 length is 16 residues. The DNA of the CDR3 is TGTGCCAGCAGTTACTCCGGACAGCGCGAAGATTCACCCCTCCACTTT. It translates to CASSYSGQREDSPLHF.

The genes are TRBV6-1 and TRBJ1-5; tentatively, D is TRBD1 (6 bases). V was cut by 6 bases and J by 3 bases, with 12 bases left in between. Per the germline V gene, CDR1 is MNHNS and CDR2 is SASEGT. This CDR3 has 14 residues. CDR3 DNA: TGTGCCAGCAGGACGGGACAAATCAATCAGCCCCAGCATTTT. Translating it yields CASRTGQINQPQHF.

The V call is TRBV10-3, the J call TRBJ2-7, with TRBD1 matching 9 bases. CDR1 and CDR2 (germline): ENHRY, SYGVKD. The V and J ends lost 6 bases and 3 bases, in that order; junction bases with no gene match: 3. CDR3 length: 13 amino acids. Here the CDR3 DNA reads TGTGCCATCAGGGAGGGACAGGGCTACGAGCAGTACTTC. Translation gives CAIREGQGYEQYF.

The CDR3, as DNA: TGTGCCAGCAGCCTAGGGGGCGCCCCTGGTAATGAAAAACTGTTTTTT. This gives the protein CASSLGGAPGNEKLFF. The V call is TRBV7-6, the J call TRBJ1-4; 7 bases fit TRBD1. This CDR3 is 16 amino acids long. Looked up from germline, CDR1 is SGHVS and CDR2 is FNYEAQ. J gave up 4 bases and V 5 bases, and 10 bases lay outside the gene matches.

This chain uses TRBV19 with TRBJ2-7, with D maybe TRBD1 (6 bases). Per germline, CDR1 LNHDA and CDR2 SQIVND (reference sequence). Trimming took 5 bases from V and 6 from J, leaving 17 bases between them. The CDR3 is 14 amino acids. Written as DNA, the CDR3 is TGTGCCAGTAGTGAAGCCGGGACACCGATCGAGCAGTACTTC. Its translation: CASSEAGTPIEQYF.

The chain couples TRBV28 to TRBJ1-2, with a possible D match to TRBD1 (5 bases). This CDR3 is 14 amino acids long. From germline, CDR1 is MDHEN and CDR2 SYDVKM. V lost 5 bases and J lost 4, with 14 bases in between. The CDR3 here is CASSALGLGYGYTF. DNA for the CDR3: TGTGCCAGCAGTGCCTTGGGGCTGGGCTATGGCTACACCTTC.

The rearrangement joins TRBV19 to TRBJ1-5; D is unclear. The CDR3 consists of 12 residues. CDR1 is LNHDA and CDR2 is SQIVND in the germline V gene (reference sequence). V lost 7 bases to trimming and J lost 3 bases, with 7 bases between them. CDR3 loop: CASTTVNQPQHF. In nucleotides, the CDR3 is TGTGCCAGTACAACAGTCAATCAGCCCCAGCATTTT.

This rearrangement joins TRBV5-6 to TRBJ2-3; D not certain. Germline values: CDR1 SGHDT, CDR2 YYEEEE. V was pared by 0 bases and J by 0 bases, with 8 bases between. The CDR3 covers 15 residues. The CDR3 here is CASSLDVTSTDTQYF. For the CDR3, the DNA is TGTGCCAGCAGCTTGGACGTTACTAGCACAGATACGCAGTATTTT. Together with reference TRBV5-6 and TRBJ2-3, the CDR3 gives the full variable domain: DAGVTQSPTHLIKTRGQQVTLRCSPKSGHDTVSWYQQALGQGPQFIFQYYEEEERQRGNFPDRFSGHQFPNYSSELNVNALLLGDSALYLCASSLDVTSTDTQYFGPGTRLTVL.

This clone was observed a single time. The V gene is TRBV21-1, the J gene TRBJ2-6; TRBD1 was called by the table and not checked on the DNA. TRBV21-1 is given as a pseudogene. This CDR3 contains 19 residues. The CDR3 coding sequence is TGTGCCAGCAGCAAAGTGGGCTCCCCGACAGGGTCTGGGGCCAACGTCCTGACTTTC. Protein: CASSKVGSPTGSGANVLTF.

The chain combines TRBV27 with TRBJ2-1; 8 bases map to TRBD2. Trimming removed 7 bases from V and 12 bases from J; junction bases left unmatched: 14. Germline V gene lookup returns CDR1 MNHEY and CDR2 SMNVEV (reference sequence). The CDR3 loop spans 14 amino acids. The CDR3 bases are TGTGCCAGCACCCTGGGACTAGGGTCTTCCGTGCAGTTCTTC. It specifies CASTLGLGSSVQFF.

The V gene is TRBV28, the J gene TRBJ1-2, with D possibly TRBD1 on 5 matching bases. Trimming stripped 7 bases from V and 6 bases from J, with 18 bases between. CDR3 size: 14 residues. The germline V gene encodes CDR1 MDHEN and CDR2 SYDVKM. The CDR3 DNA reads TGTGCCAGCACCCTTGGGGGGTTGGTGGATGGCTACACCTTC. Translation gives CASTLGGLVDGYTF.

In this sample, this clone turned up a few times. V usage is TRBV19 and J usage is TRBJ1-2, with D possibly being TRBD1 (6 bases). This CDR3 is built from 13 residues. CDR1 and CDR2 from the germline V gene are LNHDA and SQIVND (reference sequence). V lost 10 bases and J lost 2, with 14 bases in between. In nucleotides, the CDR3 is TGTGCCACACGACAGGAGATCAACTATGGCTACACCTTC. Residues: CATRQEINYGYTF.

The rearrangement links TRBV28 to TRBJ1-5; no reliable D call. This CDR3 comprises 12 residues. Trimming pared 5 bases from V and 3 bases from J, leaving 5 bases between. The germline V gene has CDR1 MDHEN and CDR2 SYDVKM. CDR3 loop: CASSPLNQPQHF. DNA for the CDR3: TGTGCCAGCAGTCCTCTCAATCAGCCCCAGCATTTT.

The rearrangement links TRBV10-3 to TRBJ2-2; D uncertain. Germline CDR1 is ENHRY and CDR2 is SYGVKD. Trimming pared 0 bases from V and 0 bases from J, leaving 5 bases between. The CDR3 has 15 residues. The CDR3 loop reads CAISESQSNTGELFF. The CDR3 DNA reads TGTGCCATCAGTGAGTCACAGTCGAACACCGGGGAGCTGTTTTTT.

This chain links TRBV11-1 with TRBJ2-7; TRBD1 matches at 7 bases. The germline gives CDR1 SGHAT, CDR2 FQDESV (reference sequence). V gave up 5 bases and J gave up 3 bases; unmatched junction bases: 7. CDR3 length: 14 residues. CDR3 loop: CASSRPTGYYEQYF. The CDR3 DNA reads TGTGCCAGCAGCCGCCCGACAGGGTACTACGAGCAGTACTTC.

The CDR3 nucleotides are TGTGCCAGCACCTGGACTAGCGGGAGGTACACAGATACGCAGTATTTT. Amino acid sequence: CASTWTSGRYTDTQYF. The rearrangement joins TRBV6-6 to TRBJ2-3; 14 nucleotides match TRBD2. CDR1 and CDR2 from the germline V gene are MNHNY and SVGAGI (reference sequence). CDR3 size: 16 residues. J gave up 2 bases and V 7 bases, and 5 bases lay outside the gene matches.

The sample holds one count of this clone. V and J are TRBV6-1 and TRBJ1-2; D is uncertain. Trimming left V 6 bases short and J 5 bases short, with 7 bases between. Per the germline V gene, CDR1 is MNHNS and CDR2 is SASEGT. The CDR3 totals 11 residues. CDR3 amino acids: CASRESYGYTF. In DNA, the CDR3 is TGTGCCAGCAGAGAATCGTATGGCTACACCTTC.

This chain links TRBV7-6 with TRBJ2-7, with 8 bases aligning to TRBD2. The germline CDR1 and CDR2 sequences are SGHVS and FNYEAQ. The J segment lost 3 bases and the V segment lost 6 bases, leaving 10 bases of the junction unmatched. There are 15 residues in the CDR3. The CDR3 DNA follows: TGTGCCAGCAGTCAACTTTACGGGGGGGGCTACGAGCAGTACTTC. Translating gives CASSQLYGGGYEQYF.

V and J are TRBV6-1 and TRBJ1-2; a possible D gene is TRBD1 (5 bases). The CDR3 extends over 13 amino acids. Germline CDR1 and CDR2: MNHNS and SASEGT. V dropped 5 bases and J dropped 4 bases, with 11 bases sitting between them. The DNA for the CDR3 is TGTGCCAGCAGTCCGGCAGGGTTCTATGGCTACACCTTC. It is translated as CASSPAGFYGYTF.

The V gene is TRBV15, the J gene TRBJ2-7, with 7 bases lining up with TRBD1. Germline CDR1 and CDR2: LNHNV and YYDKDF (reference sequence). Trimming removed 3 bases from V and 2 bases from J; junction bases left unmatched: 7. This CDR3 spans 15 amino acids. The CDR3 DNA is TGTGCCACCAGCAGGGATGGAGGACAGGCCTACGAGCAGTACTTC. Its translation is CATSRDGGQAYEQYF.

The J gene is TRBJ2-1, the V gene TRBV7-3, with TRBD2 matching 10 bases. This CDR3 region has 15 residues. Germline values: CDR1 SGHTA, CDR2 FQGTGA. V shed 5 bases and J 9 bases; nucleotides not matched to a gene: 10. In nucleotides, the CDR3 is TGTGCCAGCAGCCCGGACAGCGGGAGGGCCACTGAGCAGTTCTTC. It specifies CASSPDSGRATEQFF.

This clone has a handful of counts. The rearrangement uses TRBV6-1 and TRBJ1-5, with 7 bases matching TRBD1. The CDR3 covers 15 residues. Germline V gives CDR1 MNHNS, CDR2 SASEGT. Losses at the gene ends were 8 bases for V and 7 bases for J; bases not matched to a gene: 14. The CDR3 DNA reads as TGTGCCAGCGAGACAGGGTTTGAGTCTTCCCAGCCCCAGCATTTT. This gives the protein CASETGFESSQPQHF.

The chain's CDR3 is CASSLGQSGNTIYF. CDR3 DNA: TGTGCCAGCAGTTTAGGCCAGTCTGGAAACACCATATATTTT. The chain combines TRBV27 with TRBJ1-3; D gene ambiguous. Trimming left V 2 bases short and J 1 base short, with 6 bases between. Germline V lookup: CDR1 MNHEY, CDR2 SMNVEV (reference sequence). This CDR3 is 14 amino acids long.

J is TRBJ1-2 and V is TRBV10-3; 8 bases are a match to TRBD1. Germline V gene lookup returns CDR1 ENHRY and CDR2 SYGVKD. This CDR3 is 14 amino acids long. The junction had 6 bases not matched to a gene; V was cut back by 3 bases and J by 6 bases. The CDR3 DNA sequence: TGTGCCATCAGTGATCCGGGACAGGTCGATGGCTACACCTTC. Protein product: CAISDPGQVDGYTF.